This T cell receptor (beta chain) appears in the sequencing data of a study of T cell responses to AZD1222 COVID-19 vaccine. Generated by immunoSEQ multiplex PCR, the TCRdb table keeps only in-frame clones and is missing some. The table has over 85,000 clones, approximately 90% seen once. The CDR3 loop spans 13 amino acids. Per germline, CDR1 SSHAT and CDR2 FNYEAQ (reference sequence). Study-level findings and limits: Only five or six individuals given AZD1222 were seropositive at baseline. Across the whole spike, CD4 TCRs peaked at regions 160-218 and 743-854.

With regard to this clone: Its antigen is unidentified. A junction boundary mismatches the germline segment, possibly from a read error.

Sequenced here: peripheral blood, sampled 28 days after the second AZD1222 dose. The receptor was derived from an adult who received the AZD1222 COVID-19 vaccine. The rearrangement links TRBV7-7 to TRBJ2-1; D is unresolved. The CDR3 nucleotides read TGTGCTAGCAGCTTACGGCGAGACAATGAGCAGTTCTTC. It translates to CASSLRRDNEQFF.